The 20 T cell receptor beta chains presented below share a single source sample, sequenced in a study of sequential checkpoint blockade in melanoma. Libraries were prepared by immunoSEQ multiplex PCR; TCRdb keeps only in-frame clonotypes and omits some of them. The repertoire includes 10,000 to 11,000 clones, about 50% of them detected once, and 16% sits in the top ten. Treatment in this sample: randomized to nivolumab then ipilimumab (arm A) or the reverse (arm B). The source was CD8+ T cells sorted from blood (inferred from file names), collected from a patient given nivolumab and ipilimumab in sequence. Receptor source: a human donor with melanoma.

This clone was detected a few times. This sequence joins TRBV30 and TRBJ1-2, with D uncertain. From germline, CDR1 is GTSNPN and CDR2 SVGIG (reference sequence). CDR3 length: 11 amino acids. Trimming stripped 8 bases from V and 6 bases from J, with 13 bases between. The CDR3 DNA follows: TGTGCCCGACTGGCGGTGGATGGCTACACCTTC. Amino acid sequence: CARLAVDGYTF.

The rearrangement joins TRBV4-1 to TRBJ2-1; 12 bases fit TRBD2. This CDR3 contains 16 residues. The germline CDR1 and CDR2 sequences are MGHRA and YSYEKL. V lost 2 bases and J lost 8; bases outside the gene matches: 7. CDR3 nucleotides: TGCGCCAGCAGCCAAAGACTAGCGGGGGAGGGGCATGAGCAGTTCTTC. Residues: CASSQRLAGEGHEQFF.

The CDR3 is CASSLGLVYNEQFF. As DNA, the CDR3 is TGCGCCAGCAGCCTGGGACTAGTCTACAATGAGCAGTTCTTC. V and J are TRBV4-3 and TRBJ2-1; 8 bases agree with TRBD2. The CDR3 is made up of 14 amino acids. The V segment lost 4 bases and the J segment 3 bases; nucleotides outside the gene matches: 2. Looked up from germline, CDR1 is LGHNA and CDR2 is YSLEER.

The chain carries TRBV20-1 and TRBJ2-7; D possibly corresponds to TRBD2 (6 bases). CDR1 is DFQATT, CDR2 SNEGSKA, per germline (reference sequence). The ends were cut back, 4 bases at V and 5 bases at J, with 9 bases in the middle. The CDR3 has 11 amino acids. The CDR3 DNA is TGCAGTGCTAAGGGACTGGACGAGCAGTACTTC. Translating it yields CSAKGLDEQYF.

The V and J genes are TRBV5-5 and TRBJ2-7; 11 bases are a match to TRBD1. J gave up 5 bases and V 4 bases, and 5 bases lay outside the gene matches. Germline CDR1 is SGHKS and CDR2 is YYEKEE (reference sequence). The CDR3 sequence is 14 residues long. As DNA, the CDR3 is TGTGCCAGCAGCGGAGGGACAGGGGGGGACGAGCAGTACTTC. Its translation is CASSGGTGGDEQYF.

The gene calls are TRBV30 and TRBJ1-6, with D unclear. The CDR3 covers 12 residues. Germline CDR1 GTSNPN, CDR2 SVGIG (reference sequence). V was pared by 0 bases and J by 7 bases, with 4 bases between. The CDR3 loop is CAWSVANSPLHF. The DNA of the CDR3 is TGTGCCTGGAGTGTGGCCAATTCACCCCTCCACTTT.

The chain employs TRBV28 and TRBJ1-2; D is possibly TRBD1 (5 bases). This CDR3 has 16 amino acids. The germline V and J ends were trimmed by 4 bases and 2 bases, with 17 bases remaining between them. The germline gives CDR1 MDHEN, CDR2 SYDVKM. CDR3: CASSSPGGGGNYGYTF. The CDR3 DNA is TGTGCCAGCAGTTCTCCCGGAGGCGGGGGGAACTATGGCTACACCTTC.

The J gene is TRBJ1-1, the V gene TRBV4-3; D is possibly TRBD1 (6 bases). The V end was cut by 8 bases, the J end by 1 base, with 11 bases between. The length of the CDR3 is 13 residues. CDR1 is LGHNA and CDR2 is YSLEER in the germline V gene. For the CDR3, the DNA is TGCGCCAGCCGGGGGGGCGGGAACACTGAAGCTTTCTTT. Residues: CASRGGGNTEAFF.

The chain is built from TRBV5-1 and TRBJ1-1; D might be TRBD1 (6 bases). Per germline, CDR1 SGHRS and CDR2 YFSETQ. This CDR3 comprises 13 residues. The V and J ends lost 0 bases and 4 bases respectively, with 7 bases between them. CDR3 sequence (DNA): TGCGCCAGCAGCTTGGGACAGGCCACTGAAGCTTTCTTT. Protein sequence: CASSLGQATEAFF.

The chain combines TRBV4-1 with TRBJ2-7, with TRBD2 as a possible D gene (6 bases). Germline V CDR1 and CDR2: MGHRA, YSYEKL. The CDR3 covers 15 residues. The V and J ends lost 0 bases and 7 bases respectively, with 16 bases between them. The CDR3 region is CASSQEPGIAGEQYF. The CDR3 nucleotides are TGCGCCAGCAGCCAAGAGCCCGGGATCGCGGGGGAGCAGTACTTC.

The CDR3: CASSIIREQYF. The CDR3 coding sequence is TGTGCCAGCAGTATAATTCGGGAGCAGTACTTC. The J gene is TRBJ2-7, the V gene TRBV11-2; D is undetermined. Per the germline V gene, CDR1 is SGHAT and CDR2 is FQNNGV. The germline V and J ends were trimmed by 6 bases and 7 bases, with 10 bases remaining between them. The CDR3 length is 11 residues.

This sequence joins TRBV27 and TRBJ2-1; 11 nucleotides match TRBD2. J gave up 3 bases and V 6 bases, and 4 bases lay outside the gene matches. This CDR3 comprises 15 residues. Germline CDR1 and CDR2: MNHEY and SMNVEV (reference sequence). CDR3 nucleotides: TGTGCCAGCAGCATAACTAGCGGGAGCTACAATGAGCAGTTCTTC. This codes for CASSITSGSYNEQFF.

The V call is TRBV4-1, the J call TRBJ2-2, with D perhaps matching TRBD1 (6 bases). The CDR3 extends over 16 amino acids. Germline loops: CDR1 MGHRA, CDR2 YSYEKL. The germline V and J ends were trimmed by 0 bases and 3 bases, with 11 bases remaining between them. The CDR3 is CASSQDRRTDTGELFF. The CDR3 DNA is TGCGCCAGCAGCCAAGATCGGAGGACAGACACCGGGGAGCTGTTTTTT.

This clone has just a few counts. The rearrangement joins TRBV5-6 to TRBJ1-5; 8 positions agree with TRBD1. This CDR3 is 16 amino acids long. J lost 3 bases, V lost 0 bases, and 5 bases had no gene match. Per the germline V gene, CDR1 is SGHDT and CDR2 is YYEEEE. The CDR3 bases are TGTGCCAGCAGCTTGGGCTCAGGGGGCCTCAATCAGCCCCAGCATTTT. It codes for CASSLGSGGLNQPQHF.

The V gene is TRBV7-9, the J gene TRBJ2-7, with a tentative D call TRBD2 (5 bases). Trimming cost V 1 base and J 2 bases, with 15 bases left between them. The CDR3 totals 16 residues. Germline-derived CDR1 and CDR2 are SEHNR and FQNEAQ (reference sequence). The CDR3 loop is CASSLDPTSGTYEQYF. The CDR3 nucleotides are TGTGCCAGCAGCTTAGATCCCACCTCCGGGACCTACGAGCAGTACTTC.

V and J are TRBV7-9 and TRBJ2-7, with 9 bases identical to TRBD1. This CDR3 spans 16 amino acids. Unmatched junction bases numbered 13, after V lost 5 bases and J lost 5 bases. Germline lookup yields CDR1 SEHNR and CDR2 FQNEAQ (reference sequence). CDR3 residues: CASSPRTGQGPNEQYF. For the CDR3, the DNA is TGTGCCAGCAGCCCTAGGACGGGACAGGGTCCTAACGAGCAGTACTTC. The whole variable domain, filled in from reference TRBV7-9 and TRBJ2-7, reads DTGVSQNPRHKITKRGQNVTFRCDPISEHNRLYWYRQTLGQGPEFLTYFQNEAQLEKSRLLSDRFSAERPKGSFSTLEIQRTEQGDSAMYLCASSPRTGQGPNEQYFGPGTRLTVT.

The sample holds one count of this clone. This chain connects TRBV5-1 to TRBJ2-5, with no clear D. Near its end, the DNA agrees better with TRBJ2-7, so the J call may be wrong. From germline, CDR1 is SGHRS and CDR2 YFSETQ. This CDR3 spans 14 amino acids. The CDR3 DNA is TGCGCCAGCAGCTTGGAGAGTGCCTTCTACGAGCAGTACTTC. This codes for CASSLESAFYEQYF.

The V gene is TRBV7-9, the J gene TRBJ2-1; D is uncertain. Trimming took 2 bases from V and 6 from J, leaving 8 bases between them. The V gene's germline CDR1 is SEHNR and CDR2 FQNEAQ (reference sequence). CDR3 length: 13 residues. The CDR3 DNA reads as TGTGCCAGCAGCTTACCACATTCCAATGAGCAGTTCTTC. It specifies CASSLPHSNEQFF.

The CDR3 spells CASSLGFSGNEQFF. CDR3 coding DNA: TGTGCCAGCAGCTTAGGGTTTAGCGGCAATGAGCAGTTCTTC. V usage is TRBV7-9 and J usage is TRBJ2-1, with D tentatively TRBD2 (6 bases). This CDR3 is built from 14 residues. The V end lost 1 base, the J end lost 6 bases, and 10 bases lay between the germline ends. Germline V lookup: CDR1 SEHNR, CDR2 FQNEAQ (reference sequence). The full variable domain, with the rest looked up from reference TRBV7-9 and TRBJ2-1, is DTGVSQNPRHKITKRGQNVTFRCDPISEHNRLYWYRQTLGQGPEFLTYFQNEAQLEKSRLLSDRFSAERPKGSFSTLEIQRTEQGDSAMYLCASSLGFSGNEQFFGPGTRLTVL.

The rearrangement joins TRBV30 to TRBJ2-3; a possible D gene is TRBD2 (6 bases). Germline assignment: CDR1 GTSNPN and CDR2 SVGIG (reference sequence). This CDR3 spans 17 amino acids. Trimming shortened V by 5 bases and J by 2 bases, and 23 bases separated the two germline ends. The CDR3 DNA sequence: TGTGCCTGGGACGCTGTGGGTGGCGGGGCCCTCACAGATACGCAGTATTTT. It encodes CAWDAVGGGALTDTQYF. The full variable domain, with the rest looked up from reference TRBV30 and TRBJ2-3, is SQTIHQWPATLVQPVGSPLSLECTVEGTSNPNLYWYRQAAGRGLQLLFYSVGIGQISSEVPQNLSASRPQDRQFILSSKKLLLSDSGFYLCAWDAVGGGALTDTQYFGPGTRLTVL.